This entry lists 13 T cell receptor beta chains sequenced from one sample in a study of shared clonotypes between healthy human individuals. Assay used: immunoSEQ multiplex PCR; TCRdb lists only in-frame clones, some missing. The repertoire consists of 560,000 or so clones, with roughly 96% occurring once and the leading ten covering roughly 0.1%. CD45RO-negative, CCR7-selected cells formed the naive CD8 fraction, which excluded terminally differentiated effector memory CD45RA+ cells. Sequences were obtained from naive CD8+ T cells sorted from blood. Receptors originate from a young woman in good health.

The chain employs TRBV5-4 and TRBJ2-3; 12 nucleotides align to TRBD2. V lost 4 bases, J lost 5 bases, and 8 bases stayed unmatched. Germline CDR1 is SGHNT and CDR2 is YYREEE (reference sequence). There are 16 residues in the CDR3. For the CDR3, the DNA is TGTGCCAGCAGCCCGGACCTAGCGGGAGGGTTAGATACGCAGTATTTT. It is translated as CASSPDLAGGLDTQYF. Supplemented by reference TRBV5-4 and TRBJ2-3, the full variable domain reads ETGVTQSPTHLIKTRGQQVTLRCSSQSGHNTVSWYQQALGQGPQFIFQYYREEENGRGNFPPRFSGLQFPNYSSELNVNALELDDSALYLCASSPDLAGGLDTQYFGPGTRLTVL.

Comments on this clone: At the DNA level, this CDR3 is encoded by other sequences in the same sample as well. This chain joins TRBV6-5 and TRBJ2-7; TRBD1 is a possible D gene (5 bases). The V and J ends lost 0 bases and 2 bases respectively, with 8 bases between them. The CDR3 consists of 14 residues. Germline V gene data show CDR1 as MNHEY and CDR2 as SVGAGI. CDR3 protein: CASSYSPGTYEQYF. In DNA, the CDR3 is TGTGCCAGCAGTTACTCACCAGGGACCTACGAGCAGTACTTC.

The rearrangement uses TRBV11-2 and TRBJ2-5, with 8 bases lining up with TRBD2. Per germline, CDR1 SGHAT and CDR2 FQNNGV. The CDR3 has 17 residues. V shed 1 base, J shed 4 bases, and the junction held 11 bases outside the gene matches. The CDR3 region has the DNA TGTGCCAGCAGCTTAGTCAGTGGGAGGGCGGGAGGAGAGACCCAGTACTTC. Translating it yields CASSLVSGRAGGETQYF.

The CDR3 sequence is CAVQAGVYNEQFF. CDR3 sequence (DNA): TGTGCTGTACAAGCGGGAGTTTATAATGAGCAGTTCTTC. J is TRBJ2-1 and V is TRBV28; 8 bases are shared with TRBD2. This CDR3 has 13 amino acids. CDR1 is MDHEN and CDR2 is SYDVKM in the germline V gene.

The chain carries TRBV2 and TRBJ2-5; 7 bases are shared with TRBD2. J gave up 0 bases and V 4 bases, and 17 bases lay outside the gene matches. Per germline, CDR1 SNHLY and CDR2 FYNNEI. CDR3 length equals 19 residues. Here the CDR3 reads CASSVSIGASGEYQETQYF. For the CDR3, the DNA is TGTGCCAGCAGTGTTTCAATTGGGGCTAGCGGAGAGTACCAAGAGACCCAGTACTTC.

This chain uses TRBV7-2 with TRBJ1-1; possible D gene TRBD1, 5 bases. CDR3 length: 13 residues. V was clipped by 4 bases and J by 11 bases, with 17 bases between them. Germline values: CDR1 SGHTA, CDR2 FQGNSA. The CDR3 here is CASSSFGGGGAFF. The CDR3 DNA follows: TGTGCCAGCAGCTCCTTCGGTGGGGGAGGGGCTTTCTTT.

This chain uses TRBV29-1 with TRBJ1-1; 7 bases fit TRBD1. Germline trimming cut 3 bases from V and 5 bases from J; bases unmatched to any gene: 9. CDR1 SQVTM and CDR2 ANQGSEA come from the germline V gene. The CDR3 sequence is 14 residues long. The CDR3 sequence is CSVDVFEGATEAFF. CDR3 nucleotides: TGCAGCGTTGATGTATTCGAGGGGGCGACTGAAGCTTTCTTT.

The rearrangement links TRBV6-1 to TRBJ2-2; the match to TRBD1 covers 10 bases. With 6 bases clipped from V and 5 bases from J, the junction kept 3 bases outside the gene matches. Germline lookup yields CDR1 MNHNS and CDR2 SASEGT. The CDR3 contains 14 residues. This CDR3 reads CASSRTGGTGELFF. The CDR3 bases are TGTGCCAGCAGCAGGACAGGGGGAACCGGGGAGCTGTTTTTT.

This clone occurred once. V gene TRBV7-8 combines with J gene TRBJ1-1; perhaps TRBD1 as D (6 bases). The CDR3 loop spans 15 amino acids. V lost 6 bases and J lost 0, with 14 bases in between. Germline V CDR1 and CDR2: SGHVS, FQNEAQ. CDR3 nucleotide sequence: TGTGCCAGCAGTGTAGACAGGACTATGAACACTGAAGCTTTCTTT. The encoded protein is CASSVDRTMNTEAFF.

With respect to this clone: Different DNA sequences within this sample yield the same CDR3. The chain carries TRBV9 and TRBJ2-5, with D possibly being TRBD1 (6 bases). V shed 0 bases and J shed 5 bases, with 11 bases lying between them. Looked up from germline, CDR1 is SGDLS and CDR2 is YYNGEE. The CDR3 covers 14 residues. The CDR3 DNA sequence: TGTGCCAGCAGCGTAGGTGGGGGCGGTGAGACCCAGTACTTC. This gives the protein CASSVGGGGETQYF.

In this sample, this clone turned up once. The rearrangement links TRBV6-6 to TRBJ1-2, with D uncertain. V lost 0 bases to trimming and J lost 3 bases, with 11 bases between them. The CDR3 extends over 15 amino acids. Germline lookup yields CDR1 MNHNY and CDR2 SVGAGI (reference sequence). This CDR3 reads CASSYSPPADYGYTF. The CDR3 nucleotides are TGTGCCAGCAGTTACTCCCCGCCCGCGGACTATGGCTACACCTTC.

The rearrangement joins TRBV13 to TRBJ2-2, with D tentatively TRBD2 (6 bases). The germline V and J ends were trimmed by 4 bases and 2 bases, with 11 bases remaining between them. The CDR3 covers 15 residues. Germline lookup yields CDR1 PRHDT and CDR2 FYEKMQ (reference sequence). CDR3 in amino acids: CASSSQEGNTGELFF. The DNA for the CDR3 is TGTGCCAGCAGCTCCCAGGAGGGCAACACCGGGGAGCTGTTTTTT. The full variable domain, its missing parts supplied by reference TRBV13 and TRBJ2-2, is AAGVIQSPRHLIKEKRETATLKCYPIPRHDTVYWYQQGPGQDPQFLISFYEKMQSDKGSIPDRFSAQQFSDYHSELNMSSLELGDSALYFCASSSQEGNTGELFFGEGSRLTVL.

The chain recombines TRBV2 with TRBJ1-4, with 8 bases fitting TRBD1. This CDR3 is built from 16 residues. The trim removed 7 bases at V and 2 bases at J, leaving 9 bases unmatched. Germline V lookup: CDR1 SNHLY, CDR2 FYNNEI. The CDR3 loop is CASTETGVVTNEKLFF. The CDR3 DNA follows: TGTGCCAGCACTGAGACAGGGGTCGTTACTAATGAAAAACTGTTTTTT.